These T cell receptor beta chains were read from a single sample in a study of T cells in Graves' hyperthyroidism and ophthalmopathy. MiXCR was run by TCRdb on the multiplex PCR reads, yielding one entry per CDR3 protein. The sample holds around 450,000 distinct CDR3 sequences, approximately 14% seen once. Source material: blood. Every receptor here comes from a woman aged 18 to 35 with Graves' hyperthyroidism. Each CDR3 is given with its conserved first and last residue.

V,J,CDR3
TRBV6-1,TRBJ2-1,CASRPMAGGTHEQFF
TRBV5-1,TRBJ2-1,CASSLGILAGGYNEQFF
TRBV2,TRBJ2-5,CASLHGGTQYF
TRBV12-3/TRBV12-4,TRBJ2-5,CASSRGDRELEETQYF
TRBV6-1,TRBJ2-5,CASSVMGRETQYF
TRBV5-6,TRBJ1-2,CASSLFRRNYGYTF
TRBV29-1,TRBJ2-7,CSATQRNKQYF
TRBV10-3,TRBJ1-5,CAISGDSSNQPQHF
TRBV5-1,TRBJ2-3,CASSLDLLTDTQYF
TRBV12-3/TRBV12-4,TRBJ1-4,CASSPRDPTNEKLFF
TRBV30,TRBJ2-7,CAWPSGRGDEQYF
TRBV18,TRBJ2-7,CASSLNRAAPYEQYF
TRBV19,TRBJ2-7,CASSIGQGEQYF
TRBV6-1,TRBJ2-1,CATKKAGYNEQFF
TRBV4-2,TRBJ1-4,CASSQDLGSNEKLFF
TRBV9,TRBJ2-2,CASSAEGLLVGAGELFF
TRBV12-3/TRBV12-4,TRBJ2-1,CASRSGGAFNEQFF
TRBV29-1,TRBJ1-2,CSVIGQPGGYTF
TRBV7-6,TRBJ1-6,CASSLAPSRGISPLHF
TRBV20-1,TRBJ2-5,CSARDFRRQETQYF
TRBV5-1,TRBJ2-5,CARGRETQYF
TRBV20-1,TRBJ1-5,CSARARDSHNQPQHF
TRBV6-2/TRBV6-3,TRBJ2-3,CASSSGGVWADTQYF
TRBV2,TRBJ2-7,CASSGRGDRVKFYEQYF
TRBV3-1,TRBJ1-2,CASSQVKTGVGYTF
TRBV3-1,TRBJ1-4,CASSQGLIEKLFF
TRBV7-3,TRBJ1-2,CASSPGTGWSYGYTF
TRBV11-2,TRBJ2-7,CASSYGQGNYEQYF
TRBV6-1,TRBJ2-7,CASNLPLHEQYF
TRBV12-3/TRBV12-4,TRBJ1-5,CASSANQGDIQPQHF
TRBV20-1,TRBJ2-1,CSARDVASGGSSYNEQFF
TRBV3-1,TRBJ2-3,CASSQGVSSLAGSTDTQYF
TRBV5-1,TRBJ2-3,CASDPGLAGTDTQYF
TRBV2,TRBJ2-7,CASSDSGNEQYF
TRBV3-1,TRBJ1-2,CASSQVRAFEHPYGYTF
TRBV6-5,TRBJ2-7,CASSYSGTGSSYEQYF
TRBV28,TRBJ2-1,CAILSVEGASYNEQFF
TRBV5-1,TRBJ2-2,CASSPRTSGKNTGELFF
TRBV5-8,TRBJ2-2,CASSSGLAGVTGELFF
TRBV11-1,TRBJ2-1,CASSPWGNNEQFF
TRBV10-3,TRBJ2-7,CAITPDTGGTDTYEQYF
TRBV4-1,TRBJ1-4,CASSQEGGGFYEKLFF
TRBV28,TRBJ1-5,CASSFIRFYQPQHF
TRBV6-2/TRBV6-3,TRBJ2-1,CASAYQGGNEQFF
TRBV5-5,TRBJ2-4,CASSLARSQVQNIQYF
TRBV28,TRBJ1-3,CASRLGLTSGNTIYF
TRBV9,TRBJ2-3,CASSVGLASSTDTQYF